The clone carrying this TCR beta chain was detected a few times. Its specificity is unknown. Other DNA sequences in the sample encode the same CDR3. The entry originates in a study of cytomegalovirus exposure and HLA in healthy donors. Points from the study as a whole: Accounts indicate the classifier identified cytomegalovirus status with strong specificity and sensitivity.

V was clipped by 3 bases and J by 1 base; unmatched bases: 2. Germline CDR1 and CDR2: SGDLS and YYNGEE. The CDR3 runs to 14 residues. PCR employed 60 Vbeta and 13 Jbeta primers. Data came from immunoSEQ multiplex PCR; TCRdb stores just in-frame clones and leaves some out. Among over 150,000 clones listed, approximately 76% were seen once. The specimen was PBMCs. This chain joins TRBV9 and TRBJ2-5; 8 bases are shared with TRBD1. The TCR sequence derives from a man in his 60s in good health and CMV-seronegative. CDR3 in DNA: TGTGCCAGCAGCGCTGACAGGGGCCAAGAGACCCAGTACTTC. It translates to CASSADRGQETQYF.